What follows describes a single T cell receptor (beta chain). Its antigen is unidentified. The sample originates from a study of T cell repertoires in cytomegalovirus infection. Overall study: The public TCR beta signatures pointed to both CMV infection and matching HLA type. Overall study results and limits: Adding up the frequency of public TCR beta families identified people who carried CMV plus the relevant HLA.

TCRdb processed the reads anew with MiXCR; each CDR3 protein has one entry. The data contain 310,000 or so distinct CDR3 sequences, roughly 17% of them singletons. Germline CDR1 and CDR2: MDHEN and SYDVKM. The CDR3 runs to 16 residues. V lost 7 bases and J lost 4, with 19 bases in between. The receptor was isolated from a human donor in good health (CMV status not recorded). Some clones in this sample may be carry-over from other donors' samples. The sequencing sample was made of PBMCs. The rearrangement uses TRBV28 and TRBJ2-2; TRBD1 or TRBD2 may be the D gene (6 bases each). CDR3: CASITRKGGGTGELFF. DNA of the CDR3: TGTGCCAGCATCACCCGGAAGGGGGGCGGCACCGGGGAGCTGTTTTTT.